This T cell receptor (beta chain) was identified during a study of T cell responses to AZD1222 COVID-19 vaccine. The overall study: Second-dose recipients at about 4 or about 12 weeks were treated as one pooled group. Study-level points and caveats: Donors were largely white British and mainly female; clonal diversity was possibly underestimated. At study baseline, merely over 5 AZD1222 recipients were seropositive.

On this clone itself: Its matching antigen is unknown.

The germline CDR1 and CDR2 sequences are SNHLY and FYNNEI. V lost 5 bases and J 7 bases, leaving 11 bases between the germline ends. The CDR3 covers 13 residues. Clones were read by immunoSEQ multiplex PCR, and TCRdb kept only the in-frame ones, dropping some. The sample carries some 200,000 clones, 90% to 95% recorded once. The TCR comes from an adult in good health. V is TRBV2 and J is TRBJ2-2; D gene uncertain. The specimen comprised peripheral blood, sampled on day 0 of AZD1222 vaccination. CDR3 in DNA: TGTGCCAGCAGTCGATACCAAGGCGGGGAGCTGTTTTTT. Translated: CASSRYQGGELFF.